Listed here are 12 T cell receptor beta chains from one sample, sequenced in a study of T-cell memory formation after mild COVID-19. TCRdb independently ran MiXCR on the 5' RACE reads; one entry per CDR3 protein. The sample lists about 190,000 distinct CDR3 sequences, around 26% occurring once. The specimen sequenced was PBMCs or a T cell subset sorted from them (not recorded which). The receptors were gathered from an adult woman who had mild COVID-19 (a few samples of this study predate the infection). Cell type and time point are not known.

This clonotype appeared a few times. The V call is TRBV6-5, the J call TRBJ2-1; D ambiguous. CDR1 is MNHEY, CDR2 SVGAGI, per germline. The CDR3 spans 14 residues. The germline V and J ends were trimmed by 8 bases and 4 bases, with 15 bases remaining between them. DNA of the CDR3: TGTGCCAGCGCTCGCGGCAGAAAATACAATGAGCAGTTCTTC. Translation: CASARGRKYNEQFF.

This chain connects TRBV29-1 to TRBJ1-5, with unresolved D. The CDR3 sequence is 15 residues long. The ends were cut back, 7 bases at V and 1 base at J, with 17 bases in the middle. The germline V gene encodes CDR1 SQVTM and CDR2 ANQGSEA. CDR3 residues: CSAEAGKGSNQPQHF. For the CDR3, the DNA is TGCAGCGCCGAGGCCGGGAAAGGGAGCAATCAGCCCCAGCATTTT.

This clonotype has only one observation. The chain couples TRBV12-3 or TRBV12-4 to TRBJ1-1, with D perhaps TRBD1 (6 bases). V was pared by 3 bases and J by 9 bases, with 17 bases between. There are 14 residues in the CDR3. CDR3 sequence reads: CASSFLGGDRKAFF. CDR3 DNA: TGTGCCAGCAGTTTCTTAGGGGGGGATCGGAAAGCTTTCTTT.

The chain is built from TRBV4-3 and TRBJ1-2; the D gene is possibly TRBD1 (5 bases). The V gene lost 0 bases and the J gene lost 6 bases, with 14 bases spanning the gap. Germline CDR1 and CDR2: LGHNA and YSLEER. This CDR3 region has 15 residues. CDR3 sequence reads: CASSQDLGDWDGYTF. In DNA form, the CDR3 reads TGCGCCAGCAGCCAAGATCTGGGGGACTGGGATGGCTACACCTTC.

The rearrangement links TRBV20-1 to TRBJ2-7; a weak D match, TRBD2 (5 bases). The V gene lost 0 bases and the J gene lost 3 bases, with 21 bases spanning the gap. Per the germline V gene, CDR1 is DFQATT and CDR2 is SNEGSKA (reference sequence). This CDR3 comprises 17 residues. The CDR3 region is CSARDRGRTDHYYEQYF. CDR3 nucleotides: TGCAGTGCTAGAGATCGGGGTCGCACAGACCACTACTACGAGCAGTACTTC.

The sample holds a few counts of this clonotype. The chain uses TRBV11-2 and TRBJ2-1; TRBD1 aligns across 11 bases. Per the germline V gene, CDR1 is SGHAT and CDR2 is FQNNGV. This CDR3 region has 15 residues. Germline trimming cut 3 bases from V and 6 bases from J; bases unmatched to any gene: 4. The DNA of the CDR3 is TGTGCCAGCAGCTTTGGACAGGGGGCCGCCAATGAGCAGTTCTTC. Translation: CASSFGQGAANEQFF.

The chain combines TRBV18 with TRBJ2-1, with unresolved D. This CDR3 is built from 12 residues. With 3 bases removed from V and 10 bases from J, the gap between germline ends came to 10 bases. Germline assignment: CDR1 KGHSH and CDR2 LQKENI. DNA of the CDR3: TGTGCCAGCTCACCCCCAACGGAGGAGCAGTTCTTC. Encoded protein: CASSPPTEEQFF. The full variable domain, rest sourced from reference TRBV18 and TRBJ2-1, is NAGVMQNPRHLVRRRGQEARLRCSPMKGHSHVYWYRQLPEEGLKFMVYLQKENIIDESGMPKERFSAEFPKEGPSILRIQQVVRGDSAAYFCASSPPTEEQFFGPGTRLTVL.

This clonotype appeared a few times. The chain joins TRBV4-2 to TRBJ2-3; 7 positions agree with TRBD2. The V gene's germline CDR1 is LGHNA and CDR2 YNFKEQ. There are 14 residues in the CDR3. Unmatched junction bases numbered 3, after V lost 1 base and J lost 5 bases. CDR3 loop: CASSQASSGDTQYF. The CDR3 nucleotides are TGTGCCAGCAGCCAAGCTTCTAGCGGAGATACGCAGTATTTT.

This chain connects TRBV4-2 to TRBJ2-1; D may be TRBD1 (5 bases). The CDR3 has 15 amino acids. Per the germline V gene, CDR1 is LGHNA and CDR2 is YNFKEQ. The germline V and J ends were trimmed by 0 bases and 10 bases, with 16 bases remaining between them. The DNA of the CDR3 is TGTGCCAGCAGCCAAGATAGGGGTACAAGTTCCGAGCAGTTCTTC. It specifies CASSQDRGTSSEQFF.

The chain uses TRBV6-5 and TRBJ1-1; D not certain. V lost 7 bases and J 0 bases, leaving 12 bases between the germline ends. The CDR3 contains 14 residues. Germline assignment: CDR1 MNHEY and CDR2 SVGAGI. The chain's CDR3 is CASKGPTLNTEAFF. The CDR3 nucleotides are TGTGCCAGCAAAGGGCCGACCCTGAACACTGAAGCTTTCTTT.

In its sample, this clonotype was seen a few times. The chain couples TRBV7-7 to TRBJ2-5, with D unclear. The CDR3 sequence is 14 residues long. Trimming removed 4 bases from V and 6 bases from J, with 15 bases in between. Germline CDR1 reads SSHAT; CDR2 reads FNYEAQ (reference sequence). CDR3 bases: TGTGCCAGCAGCTCAAACCCTGCAGAGAAGACCCAGTACTTC. Translation: CASSSNPAEKTQYF.

The chain couples TRBV4-2 to TRBJ1-3; 7 bases match TRBD1. CDR3 size: 14 residues. From germline, CDR1 is LGHNA and CDR2 YNFKEQ. The trim removed 4 bases at V and 2 bases at J, leaving 2 bases unmatched. CDR3 region: CASSLDRAGNTIYF. The CDR3 DNA is TGTGCCAGCAGCCTTGACAGGGCTGGAAACACCATATATTTT.